The sequence of this T cell receptor beta chain was determined in a study of blood T cell repertoires in COVID-19. Here immunoSEQ multiplex PCR was the method, and the copy in TCRdb shows in-frame clones only, minus some. The table includes under 100,000 clones, around 90% detected once. This TCR derives from a woman aged 70 to 79 with acute or convalescent COVID-19. Sequenced: peripheral blood.

In DNA form, the CDR3 reads TGTGCCAGCAGCTTCGCGGGGGGGCGGAACAATGAGCAGTTCTTC. Protein product: CASSFAGGRNNEQFF. This sequence joins TRBV11-3 and TRBJ2-1, with 9 bases that match TRBD2. The CDR3 sequence is 15 residues long. Germline CDR1 and CDR2: SGHNT and YENEEA. The trim removed 3 bases at V and 5 bases at J, leaving 5 bases unmatched.